This TCR beta chain was captured in a study of OX40 agonist ivuxolimab in advanced cancers. Overall study context: Antecedent anti-PD-1, anti-PD-L1 or anti-CTLA-4 therapy was permissible, with roughly 36% having received some. Two cutaneous melanoma patients and one hepatocellular carcinoma patient, three in all, had partial responses.

Blood specimens came from baseline, cycle 4 day 1, and cycle 7 day 1. This clone appeared once. Method: immunoSEQ multiplex PCR; TCRdb's copy keeps in-frame clones and lacks some. The sample holds 45,000 or so clones, approximately 86% seen once. The receptor was derived from an adult with an advanced solid tumor such as melanoma, head and neck, liver or kidney cancer. The material was CD4+ or CD8+ T cells sorted from blood, obtained in a trial of the OX40 agonist ivuxolimab.

The CDR3 bases are TGTGCCAGCAGCGCAGGGAATCAGCCCCAGCATTTT. Residues: CASSAGNQPQHF. V and J are TRBV7-9 and TRBJ1-5, with TRBD1 as a possible D gene (5 bases). Per the germline V gene, CDR1 is SEHNR and CDR2 is FQNEAQ (reference sequence). V lost 5 bases and J 4 bases, leaving 6 bases between the germline ends. CDR3 size: 12 residues.